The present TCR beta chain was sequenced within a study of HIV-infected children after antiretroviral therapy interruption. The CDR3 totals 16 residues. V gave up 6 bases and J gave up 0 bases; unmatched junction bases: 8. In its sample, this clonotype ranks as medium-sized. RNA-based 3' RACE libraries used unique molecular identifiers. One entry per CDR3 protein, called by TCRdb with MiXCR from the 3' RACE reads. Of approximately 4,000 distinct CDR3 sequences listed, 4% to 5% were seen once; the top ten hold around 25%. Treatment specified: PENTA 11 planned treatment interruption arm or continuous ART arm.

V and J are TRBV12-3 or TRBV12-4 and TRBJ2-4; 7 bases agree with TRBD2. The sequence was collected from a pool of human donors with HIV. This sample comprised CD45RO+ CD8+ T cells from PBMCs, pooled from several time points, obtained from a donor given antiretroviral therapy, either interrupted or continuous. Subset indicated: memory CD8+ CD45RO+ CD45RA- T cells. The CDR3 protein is CASSRKAGLAKNIQYF. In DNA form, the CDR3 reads TGTGCCAGCAGCCGGAAAGCGGGATTAGCCAAAAACATTCAGTACTTC.